One and the same sample provided the 15 T cell receptor beta chains below, sequenced in a study of T cells after yellow fever vaccination. Each CDR3 protein gets one entry after TCRdb re-called the 5' RACE reads with MiXCR. In the table there are 50,000 to 60,000 distinct CDR3 sequences, 6% to 8.5% of which are singletons. Sequenced here: CD8+ T cells not binding an NS4B(214-222) dextramer, sorted from PBMCs, sampled 45 days after the first yellow fever vaccination. The receptors stem from a man between 18 and 29 years old who received the YFV17D yellow fever vaccine.

In the case of this clonotype: One base away lies a much larger clone, so this may be a sequencing read error. The CDR3 spells CASSTTGGEELFF. CDR3 coding DNA: TGTGCCAGCAGCACAACAGGGGGCGAGGAGCTGTTTTTT. This chain connects TRBV7-2 to TRBJ2-2, with 9 bases identical to TRBD1. There are 13 residues in the CDR3. Per germline, CDR1 SGHTA and CDR2 FQGNSA. V lost 5 bases, J lost 10 bases, and 5 bases stayed unmatched. Full variable domain (outside the CDR3, taken from reference TRBV7-2 and TRBJ2-2): GAGVSQSPSNKVTEKGKDVELRCDPISGHTALYWYRQSLGQGLEFLIYFQGNSAPDKSGLPSDRFSAERTGGSVSTLTIQRTQQEDSAVYLCASSTTGGEELFFGEGSRLTVL.

This chain uses TRBV5-1 with TRBJ2-1, with 9 positions matching TRBD2. Germline-derived CDR1 and CDR2 are SGHRS and YFSETQ. J gave up 4 bases and V 1 base, and 6 bases lay outside the gene matches. The CDR3 runs to 16 residues. The CDR3 spells CASSLWSSGAYNEQFF. The CDR3 DNA is TGCGCCAGCAGCTTGTGGTCTAGCGGGGCATACAATGAGCAGTTCTTC.

This clonotype was detected a few times. The J gene is TRBJ2-5, the V gene TRBV4-3; tentatively, D is TRBD1 or TRBD2 (6 bases each). This CDR3 spans 15 amino acids. CDR1 and CDR2 (germline): LGHNA, YSLEER. The ends were cut back, 0 bases at V and 4 bases at J, with 12 bases in the middle. The CDR3 nucleotides read TGCGCCAGCAGCCAAGATCTCGGAGGGGGAGAGACCCAGTACTTC. It specifies CASSQDLGGGETQYF.

This clonotype appeared many times. The chain recombines TRBV4-3 with TRBJ2-2; 8 bases fit TRBD2. Germline assignment: CDR1 LGHNA and CDR2 YSLEER. V lost 0 bases and J lost 1; bases outside the gene matches: 7. The CDR3 is 18 amino acids. CDR3 nucleotide sequence: TGCGCCAGCAGCCAAGAGAGTAGCGGGGTACTGAACACCGGGGAGCTGTTTTTT. This gives the protein CASSQESSGVLNTGELFF.

V usage is TRBV5-1 and J usage is TRBJ1-2; 10 bases line up with TRBD1. Per germline, CDR1 SGHRS and CDR2 YFSETQ. The CDR3 contains 19 residues. V trimming: 4 bases; J trimming: 0 bases; junction bases outside the gene matches: 15. The CDR3 nucleotides are TGCGCCAGCAGCCCGAGGGGACAGGGGAGGCTACTGACTAACTATGGCTACACCTTC. It encodes CASSPRGQGRLLTNYGYTF.

This clonotype was seen a few times. The genes are TRBV3-1 and TRBJ2-1, with 16 bases that match TRBD2. This CDR3 region has 17 residues. The germline gives CDR1 LGHDT, CDR2 YNNKEL (reference sequence). Trimming at V came to 6 bases and at J to 1 base, leaving 3 bases not matched to a gene. The CDR3 region has the DNA TGTGCCAGCAGGGGACTAGCGGGGGGGCCTTCCTACAATGAGCAGTTCTTC. Translated: CASRGLAGGPSYNEQFF.

In this sample, this clonotype turned up many times. The chain couples TRBV9 to TRBJ2-5, with 9 bases matching TRBD1. The CDR3 contains 16 residues. Trimming cost V 4 bases and J 1 base; bases outside gene matches: 8. CDR1 and CDR2 from the germline V gene are SGDLS and YYNGEE. CDR3 sequence reads: CASSRGTGILQETQYF. CDR3 bases: TGTGCCAGCAGCCGCGGGACAGGGATACTCCAAGAGACCCAGTACTTC.

There are many counts of this clonotype. The chain is built from TRBV25-1 and TRBJ2-3; tentative D call: TRBD2 (7 bases). The germline V gene has CDR1 MGHDK and CDR2 SYGVNS. This CDR3 has 15 residues. V was trimmed by 3 bases and J by 2 bases, leaving 12 bases between them. The CDR3 reads CASSDGGQVTDTQYF. In DNA form, the CDR3 reads TGTGCCAGCAGTGACGGGGGGCAGGTCACAGATACGCAGTATTTT. The full variable domain, completed using reference TRBV25-1 and TRBJ2-3, is EADIYQTPRYLVIGTGKKITLECSQTMGHDKMYWYQQDPGMELHLIHYSYGVNSTEKGDLSSESTVSRIRTEHFPLTLESARPSHTSQYLCASSDGGQVTDTQYFGPGTRLTVL.

The chain links TRBV5-1 to TRBJ2-7; no definite D call. The ends were cut back, 5 bases at V and 2 bases at J, with 20 bases in the middle. CDR1 is SGHRS and CDR2 is YFSETQ in the germline V gene. This CDR3 has 16 residues. The CDR3 region is CASSSGRGSSAYEQYF. The CDR3 DNA reads TGCGCCAGCAGTTCTGGCCGAGGCAGTTCGGCCTACGAGCAGTACTTC.

This clonotype was seen at least ten times. The rearrangement links TRBV7-9 to TRBJ2-5; D not certain. This CDR3 has 14 residues. CDR1 is SEHNR and CDR2 is FQNEAQ in the germline V gene (reference sequence). The V end was cut by 2 bases, the J end by 0 bases, with 7 bases between. The CDR3 DNA reads as TGTGCCAGCAGCTTAAGTGGGAACCAAGAGACCCAGTACTTC. Protein product: CASSLSGNQETQYF.

This clonotype came up many times. The chain links TRBV4-3 to TRBJ2-7; possibly TRBD2 for D (6 bases). Germline CDR1 is LGHNA and CDR2 is YSLEER. The length of the CDR3 is 15 residues. The ends were cut back, 4 bases at V and 7 bases at J, with 20 bases in the middle. The CDR3 nucleotides are TGCGCCAGCAGCCCCGGCCCTGCGGGGTCGTGGGAGCAGTACTTC. Translation: CASSPGPAGSWEQYF.

This clonotype occurred many times. This chain uses TRBV12-3 or TRBV12-4 with TRBJ1-3, with TRBD1 as a possible D gene (5 bases). Trimming pared 6 bases from V and 0 bases from J, leaving 9 bases between. This CDR3 contains 14 residues. The CDR3 spells CASRKQVSGNTIYF. Here the CDR3 DNA reads TGTGCCAGCAGGAAACAGGTCTCTGGAAACACCATATATTTT.

There are many counts of this clonotype. The V call is TRBV12-3 or TRBV12-4, the J call TRBJ2-2, with D perhaps given as TRBD1 or TRBD2 (6 bases each). Trimming shortened V by 8 bases and J by 7 bases, and 17 bases separated the two germline ends. The CDR3 covers 14 residues. In nucleotides, the CDR3 is TGTGCCAGCGGGCGAGGGGGGCAAGGCGGGGAGCTGTTTTTT. Translating it yields CASGRGGQGGELFF.

Ten or more counts support this clonotype. The rearrangement links TRBV27 to TRBJ2-1; 14 bases are a match to TRBD2. V lost 6 bases, J lost 6 bases, and 13 bases stayed unmatched. CDR3 length: 18 amino acids. Germline V gives CDR1 MNHEY, CDR2 SMNVEV (reference sequence). The DNA for the CDR3 is TGTGCCAGCAGGGCCGGGACTAGCGGGGGCCGCGGTAGCAATGAGCAGTTCTTC. It codes for CASRAGTSGGRGSNEQFF.

The chain couples TRBV6-5 to TRBJ1-1; tentative D call: TRBD1 (5 bases). Trimming removed 6 bases from V and 7 bases from J, with 9 bases in between. Germline assignment: CDR1 MNHEY and CDR2 SVGAGI. The CDR3 contains 11 residues. CDR3 bases: TGTGCCAGCAGACGGGGGGGTGAAGCTTTCTTT. Translating gives CASRRGGEAFF.